The entry below describes one TCR beta chain. The antigen is undetermined. Each donor's status was that of a healthy bone marrow donor. This CDR3 contains 15 residues. V shed 6 bases and J shed 2 bases, with 15 bases lying between them. CDR1 and CDR2 from the germline V gene are SEHNR and FQNEAQ (reference sequence). The data belong to a study of cytomegalovirus exposure and HLA in healthy donors. Regarding the study as a whole: Later genetic work tied a missense DCLRE1C variant to beta-chain V and J trimming. The authors listed 150 to 200 TCR beta chains as cytomegalovirus-associated.

The PCR ran on 60 Vbeta and 13 Jbeta primers. Libraries were prepared by immunoSEQ multiplex PCR; TCRdb keeps only in-frame clonotypes and omits some of them. The sample lists 150,000 to 200,000 clones; 84% were seen once. Sample: PBMCs. This sequence joins TRBV7-9 and TRBJ2-3, with a possible D match to TRBD2 (6 bases). The TCR originated in a boy aged 2 to 10 in good health and CMV-seronegative. Here the CDR3 DNA reads TGTGCCAGCAGTTCCACGGGACTTTTCACAGATACGCAGTATTTT. Its protein product is CASSSTGLFTDTQYF. The variable domain in full, with the rest retrieved from reference TRBV7-9 and TRBJ2-3, is DTGVSQNPRHKITKRGQNVTFRCDPISEHNRLYWYRQTLGQGPEFLTYFQNEAQLEKSRLLSDRFSAERPKGSFSTLEIQRTEQGDSAMYLCASSSTGLFTDTQYFGPGTRLTVL.